This T cell receptor (beta chain) came from a study of blood T cell repertoires in COVID-19. CDR3 length equals 14 residues. V lost 2 bases to trimming and J lost 1 base, with 4 bases between them. Germline CDR1 is SGHNT and CDR2 is YYREEE (reference sequence). Some clones are missing from TCRdb's copy, which holds only in-frame ones; the method was immunoSEQ multiplex PCR. Of roughly 170,000 clones detected, roughly 86% appear once; the ten largest clones hold around 2.7%. The sample was peripheral blood. V is TRBV5-4 and J is TRBJ2-6; D is ambiguous. The sequence was collected from a man in his forties with active or convalescent COVID-19. The CDR3: CASSFTSGANVLTF. CDR3 sequence (DNA): TGTGCCAGCAGCTTTACATCTGGGGCCAACGTCCTGACTTTC.